The 5 T cell receptor beta chains given below trace back to one sample, sequenced in a study of T cell responses to AZD1222 COVID-19 vaccine. Some clones are missing from TCRdb's copy, which holds only in-frame ones; the method was immunoSEQ multiplex PCR. The sample has fewer than 150,000 clones; 85% to 95% are singletons. Here the sequenced sample was peripheral blood, taken on day 0 of AZD1222 vaccination. These receptors were obtained from an adult in good health.

In DNA form, the CDR3 reads TGTGCCAGCAGTTCCCACCGGAGTGTCTCCGGAGGGGACTATGGCTACACCTTC. It translates to CASSSHRSVSGGDYGYTF. V and J are TRBV6-2 or TRBV6-3 and TRBJ1-2, with D possibly being TRBD1 (5 bases). The length of the CDR3 is 18 residues. Germline V CDR1 and CDR2: MNHEY, SVGEGT. With 4 bases removed from V and 3 bases from J, the gap between germline ends came to 24 bases.

The V call is TRBV4-1, the J call TRBJ1-3; D is ambiguous. The CDR3 length is 15 residues. V lost 3 bases and J lost 1, with 10 bases in between. The germline V gene has CDR1 MGHRA and CDR2 YSYEKL. CDR3 sequence reads: CASSQGLGSGNTIYF. The CDR3 DNA follows: TGCGCCAGCAGCCAGGGCCTTGGGTCTGGAAACACCATATATTTT.

This clone was seen a single time. This chain connects TRBV14 to TRBJ1-1; a weak D match, TRBD1 (5 bases). Trimming pared 4 bases from V and 8 bases from J, leaving 8 bases between. Germline assignment: CDR1 SGHDN and CDR2 FVKESK. The length of the CDR3 is 11 residues. For the CDR3, the DNA is TGTGCCAGCAGCCGGGGGACCGAAGCTTTCTTT. It yields the protein CASSRGTEAFF.

The rearrangement links TRBV13 to TRBJ2-7; D could derive from TRBD1 or TRBD2 (5 bases each). Between the trimmed V and J ends, which lost 3 bases and 1 base, there was a span of 10 bases. CDR1 and CDR2 (germline): PRHDT, FYEKMQ (reference sequence). The CDR3 consists of 14 residues. CDR3: CASSFRGASYEQYF. The CDR3 DNA follows: TGTGCCAGCAGCTTCCGAGGGGCTTCCTACGAGCAGTACTTC.

This chain connects TRBV4-1 to TRBJ1-1; no clear D. Germline V gives CDR1 MGHRA, CDR2 YSYEKL. The CDR3 extends over 12 amino acids. Trimming shortened V by 0 bases and J by 3 bases, and 2 bases separated the two germline ends. The CDR3 reads CASSQEDTEAFF. In nucleotides, the CDR3 is TGCGCCAGCAGCCAAGAGGACACTGAAGCTTTCTTT.